A selection of T cell receptor beta chains follows, all from one sample in a study of CD8 T cells in ankylosing spondylitis. TCRdb reanalysed the 5' RACE reads using MiXCR and keeps one entry per CDR3 protein. The table has fewer than 150,000 distinct CDR3 sequences, roughly 6.6% seen once; the top ten hold about an eighth. Sequencing was performed on blood, either unsorted or a sorted T cell fraction (not recorded which). Receptors were obtained from a female donor with ankylosing spondylitis or in good health (not recorded which). The CDR3 runs from the conserved cysteine through the conserved F or W. A D gene is named only where the DNA matches it firmly. Only some rows state a clone size, as once, few, many or a class for expanded clones.

>TRBV20-1|TRBJ2-7|many|NA
TGCAGTGCTAGCAAGGACACCTCCTACGAGCAGTACTTC
CSASKDTSYEQYF
>TRBV20-1|TRBJ2-7|many|TRBD2
TGCAGTGCTACAAGTCATATGTCTAAGCACCGGGGGGGTACGATGGTGGAGCAGTACTTC
CSATSHMSKHRGGTMVEQYF
>TRBV30|TRBJ2-3|many|NA
TGTGCCTGGAGTCCATACAGGGATACGCAGTATTTT
CAWSPYRDTQYF
>TRBV4-1|TRBJ1-3|few|TRBD1
TGCGCCAGCAGCCAACCCCGACAGGGGACTGGAAACACCATATATTTT
CASSQPRQGTGNTIYF
>TRBV10-3|TRBJ2-5|many|NA
TGTGCCATCAGTGTGCCCCTCGGGACCCAGTACTTC
CAISVPLGTQYF
>TRBV5-1|TRBJ1-1|NA|NA
TGCGCCAGCAGCCTCGACAGGAGTGAAGCTTTCTTT
CASSLDRSEAFF
>TRBV7-8|TRBJ1-2|many|NA
TGTGCCAGCAGCTTAGCGATTGGGGTCGGCTATGGCTACACCTTC
CASSLAIGVGYGYTF
>TRBV2|TRBJ2-7|NA|TRBD2
TGTGCCAGCAGTATCAGGACTAGCGGGGCCTACGAGCAGTACTTC
CASSIRTSGAYEQYF
>TRBV11-2|TRBJ2-7|many|NA
TGTGCCAGCAGCGGACAGTTACCCTACGAGCAGTACTTC
CASSGQLPYEQYF
>TRBV5-1|TRBJ2-2|many|NA
TGCGCCAGCGAAGGGGGGGCGTTGGACACCGGGGAGCTGTTTTTT
CASEGGALDTGELFF
>TRBV7-3|TRBJ2-1|few|TRBD2
TGTGCCAGCAGCCCGGGACTAGCGACCAATGAGCAGTTCTTC
CASSPGLATNEQFF
>TRBV29-1|TRBJ1-1|many|NA
TGCAGCGTGGGTAAGGGGAACACTGAAGCTTTCTTT
CSVGKGNTEAFF
>TRBV6-1|TRBJ1-1|many|TRBD1
TGTGCCAGCAGTGAAGTGACAGGGCTCACTGAAGCTTTCTTT
CASSEVTGLTEAFF
>TRBV20-1|TRBJ1-5|many|NA
TGCAGTGCTAGAGACCCAACAGACCATCAGCCCCAGCATTTT
CSARDPTDHQPQHF
>TRBV15|TRBJ2-5|many|NA
TGTGCCACCAGCAGAGTTAAGGTGTACCAAGAGACCCAGTACTTC
CATSRVKVYQETQYF
>TRBV5-1|TRBJ2-5|many|NA
TGCGCCAGCAGCCCGGGACGGAGGGAAGAGACCCAGTACTTC
CASSPGRREETQYF
>TRBV5-1|TRBJ2-7|many|NA
TGCGCCAGCAGCTTGGAGGCAAAATACGAGCAGTACTTC
CASSLEAKYEQYF
>TRBV7-9|TRBJ1-2|many|NA
TGTGCCAGCAGCTGGAGAGCAGGAGTGTCTGGATATGGCTACACCTTC
CASSWRAGVSGYGYTF
>TRBV12-3/TRBV12-4|TRBJ1-6|many|TRBD1
TGTGCCAGCAGGGAGACAGGGTTTAATTCACCCCTCCACTTT
CASRETGFNSPLHF
>TRBV3-1|TRBJ2-6|many|NA
TGTGCCAGCAGCCCCGGTCCCTCTGGGGCCAACGTCCTGACTTTC
CASSPGPSGANVLTF
>TRBV20-1|TRBJ2-1|many|TRBD2
TGCAGTGCTAGTGAAGCGATATCGGGGGGGTTCAGTGAGCAGTTCTTC
CSASEAISGGFSEQFF
>TRBV11-2|TRBJ1-1|many|NA
TGTGCCAGCAGCTCAGCTGGGAGCCGGAACACTGAAGCTTTCTTT
CASSSAGSRNTEAFF
>TRBV7-2|TRBJ2-2|many|NA
TGTGCCAGCAGCCTACATGGGCGACTCGGGGAGCTGTTTTTT
CASSLHGRLGELFF
>TRBV5-1|TRBJ2-1|NA|NA
TGCGCCAGCAGCTTGCAGGGTCTTCCTGGATACAATGAGCAGTTCTTC
CASSLQGLPGYNEQFF
>TRBV20-1|TRBJ1-5|many|NA
TGCAGTGCTAGAGGAGGGATGGATCAGCCCCAGCATTTT
CSARGGMDQPQHF
>TRBV4-3|TRBJ2-3|many|NA
TGCGCCAGCAGCCAAGATCCTGGCTTGGATACGCAGTATTTT
CASSQDPGLDTQYF
>TRBV28|TRBJ2-1|many|NA
TGTGCCACCCGGGGCTACAATGAGCAGTTCTTC
CATRGYNEQFF
>TRBV12-3/TRBV12-4|TRBJ2-4|many|NA
TGTGCCAGCAGTTTTGGGCAGTTGGGCATTCAGTACTTC
CASSFGQLGIQYF
>TRBV7-9|TRBJ1-2|few|NA
TGTGCCAGCAGCCCCCGGATAGGTTATGGCTACACCTTC
CASSPRIGYGYTF
>TRBV20-1|TRBJ1-5|many|NA
TGCAGTGCTAGGACAGTTCGGCGCAATCAGCCCCAGCATTTT
CSARTVRRNQPQHF
>TRBV2|TRBJ1-5|many|NA
TGTGCCAGCAGTGAAAGGGCCTCTAGTCAGCCCCAGCATTTT
CASSERASSQPQHF
>TRBV7-9|TRBJ2-1|NA|TRBD2
TGTGCCAGCAGCTTACGGGGGGGGGACGCCTCCTACAATGAGCAGTTCTTC
CASSLRGGDASYNEQFF
>TRBV3-1|TRBJ1-2|many|TRBD1
TGTGCCAGCAGCAAGCCGGGACAGGTGAGCTACACCTTC
CASSKPGQVSYTF
>TRBV29-1|TRBJ1-4|many|NA
TGCAGCGTCGGGACCCTCGCAACTAATGAAAAACTGTTTTTT
CSVGTLATNEKLFF
>TRBV5-1|TRBJ2-3|few|NA
TGCGCCAGCAGCACCGAGGGCCCCACAGATACGCAGTATTTT
CASSTEGPTDTQYF
>TRBV5-8|TRBJ2-1|once|NA
TGTGCCATGAGAGCCAGGCAGGGCGGTGAGCAGTTCTTC
CAMRARQGGEQFF
>TRBV20-1|TRBJ1-1|many|NA
TGCAGTGCATCTCGGGGAAGGACTGAAGCTTTCTTT
CSASRGRTEAFF
>TRBV28|TRBJ1-4|many|NA
TGTGCCAGCAGTGTGAATGAAAAACTGTTTTTT
CASSVNEKLFF
>TRBV27|TRBJ2-3|many|NA
TGTGCCAGCAGTGACCAGGTTGCAGATACGCAGTATTTT
CASSDQVADTQYF
>TRBV2|TRBJ1-2|many|NA
TGTGCCAGCGTGCGGGGGCAGGGAGCCAACTATGGCTACACCTTC
CASVRGQGANYGYTF
>TRBV3-1|TRBJ2-5|many|NA
TGTGCCAGCAGCCAAGTCGCCGGAGTCCAAGAGACCCAGTACTTC
CASSQVAGVQETQYF
>TRBV5-1|TRBJ2-2|many|NA
TGCGCCAGCAGCTTTCAGACGAACACCGGGGAGCTGTTTTTT
CASSFQTNTGELFF
>TRBV20-1|TRBJ2-3|many|NA
TGCAGTTCCGACGGGCCGAGGGATACAGATACGCAGTATTTT
CSSDGPRDTDTQYF
>TRBV12-3/TRBV12-4|TRBJ2-7|many|NA
TGTGCCAGCAGTTCAGGTGAATCCTACGAGCAGTACTTC
CASSSGESYEQYF
>TRBV28|TRBJ1-2|few|NA
TGTGCCAGCAGTCCCTGGACAGCTTTAAACTATGGCTACACCTTC
CASSPWTALNYGYTF
>TRBV11-3|TRBJ2-7|many|NA
TGTGCCAGCAGCTTAGTTCCCAGACCCGCGATTATATCCTACGAGCAGTACTTC
CASSLVPRPAIISYEQYF
>TRBV20-1|TRBJ1-1|many|NA
TGCAGTGCTCCGAACGACAGGCCCGCCAGCTTAGCTTTCTTT
CSAPNDRPASLAFF
>TRBV9|TRBJ1-1|many|NA
TGTGCCAGCAGCTTCCACAGGGACACTGAAGCTTTCTTT
CASSFHRDTEAFF
>TRBV29-1|TRBJ2-3|NA|TRBD2
TGCAGCGTTGCGAGCGGCGTTGGGGGACTAGAGTATTTT
CSVASGVGGLEYF